A selection of T cell receptor beta chains follows, all from one sample in a study of long-term antiretroviral therapy in people with HIV. The data were produced by immunoSEQ multiplex PCR, yet TCRdb's version contains in-frame clones alone and is incomplete. The sample holds tens of thousands of clones, about four fifths seen once. The specimen comprised unsorted PBMCs, sampled 0.2 years after starting antiretroviral therapy. These receptors were taken from a woman younger than 45 with HIV. Both conserved end residues are part of each CDR3. D genes are given only for firm matches. Clone size appears in some rows only: once, few, many, or a class for an expanded clone.

clone size: -
V gene: TRBV6-1
D gene: TRBD1
J gene: TRBJ1-2
CDR3 DNA: TGTGCCAGCATGACAGGGGACTATGGCTACACCTTC
CDR3 protein: CASMTGDYGYTF

clone size: -
V gene: TRBV11-2
D gene: -
J gene: TRBJ2-5
CDR3 DNA: TGTGCCAGCAGCCAAAACCATCGCCAGGTCCAAGAGACCCAGTACTTC
CDR3 protein: CASSQNHRQVQETQYF

clone size: -
V gene: TRBV19
D gene: -
J gene: TRBJ2-1
CDR3 DNA: TGTGCCAGTAGTGCCATGGACAATGAGCAGTTCTTC
CDR3 protein: CASSAMDNEQFF

clone size: -
V gene: TRBV11-2
D gene: -
J gene: TRBJ1-1
CDR3 DNA: TGTGCCAGCACCAACCTAAAAATCCCAGGGAGGGCCACTGAAGCTTTCTTT
CDR3 protein: CASTNLKIPGRATEAFF

clone size: -
V gene: TRBV18
D gene: -
J gene: TRBJ2-5
CDR3 DNA: TGTGCCAGCTCACGAGGGGCCGAGACCCAGTACTTC
CDR3 protein: CASSRGAETQYF

clone size: -
V gene: TRBV5-1
D gene: TRBD1
J gene: TRBJ1-1
CDR3 DNA: TGCGCCAGCGGGACAGGTATGAACACTGAAGCTTTCTTT
CDR3 protein: CASGTGMNTEAFF

clone size: -
V gene: TRBV27
D gene: TRBD1
J gene: TRBJ2-2
CDR3 DNA: TGTGCCAGCAGTGCCTCAACAGGGGTTCTGTTTTTT
CDR3 protein: CASSASTGVLFF

clone size: -
V gene: TRBV5-1
D gene: TRBD2
J gene: TRBJ2-3
CDR3 DNA: TGCGCCAGCAGCTTAACTAGCGTGAGCACAGATACGCAGTATTTT
CDR3 protein: CASSLTSVSTDTQYF

clone size: -
V gene: TRBV5-1
D gene: -
J gene: TRBJ1-4
CDR3 DNA: TGCGCCAGCAGGCGCGACGGACCCTCTAATGAAAAACTGTTTTTT
CDR3 protein: CASRRDGPSNEKLFF

clone size: -
V gene: TRBV19
D gene: TRBD2
J gene: TRBJ2-5
CDR3 DNA: TGTGCCAGTCGCACTAGCGGCCCCCTGGGGACCCAGTACTTC
CDR3 protein: CASRTSGPLGTQYF

clone size: -
V gene: TRBV27
D gene: TRBD1
J gene: TRBJ1-4
CDR3 DNA: TGTGCCAGCGCCCCGACAGGGTTCAGTGAAAAACTGTTTTTT
CDR3 protein: CASAPTGFSEKLFF

clone size: -
V gene: TRBV15
D gene: TRBD1
J gene: TRBJ1-6
CDR3 DNA: TGTGCCACCAGCAGGGACAGGGTTAACTCACCCCTCCACTTT
CDR3 protein: CATSRDRVNSPLHF

clone size: -
V gene: TRBV11-2
D gene: TRBD1
J gene: TRBJ1-2
CDR3 DNA: TGTGCCAGCAGCCCTGGACAGGGTAACTATGGCTACACCTTC
CDR3 protein: CASSPGQGNYGYTF

clone size: -
V gene: TRBV11-2
D gene: -
J gene: TRBJ1-2
CDR3 DNA: TGTGCCAGCAGCCCGGCCGGGGACACTGCCTACTATGGCTACACCTTC
CDR3 protein: CASSPAGDTAYYGYTF

clone size: -
V gene: TRBV2
D gene: TRBD1
J gene: TRBJ2-5
CDR3 DNA: TGTGCCAGCCTTGACAGGGCAGAGACCCAGTACTTC
CDR3 protein: CASLDRAETQYF

clone size: once
V gene: TRBV14
D gene: -
J gene: TRBJ2-1
CDR3 DNA: TGTGCCAGCAGCCAGGCGGGACAGTTAAATTACAATGAGCAGTTCTTC
CDR3 protein: CASSQAGQLNYNEQFF

clone size: -
V gene: TRBV5-8
D gene: TRBD1
J gene: TRBJ1-1
CDR3 DNA: TGTGCCAGCAGTCCAAGGGGGCGCGGAACTGAAGCTTTCTTT
CDR3 protein: CASSPRGRGTEAFF

clone size: -
V gene: TRBV2
D gene: -
J gene: TRBJ2-2
CDR3 DNA: TGTGCCAGCAGAGAGGACCGCTTGAACACCGGGGAGCTGTTTTTT
CDR3 protein: CASREDRLNTGELFF

clone size: -
V gene: TRBV5-4
D gene: -
J gene: TRBJ2-5
CDR3 DNA: TGTGCCAGCAGCTTGGGTCAAGAGACCCAGTACTTC
CDR3 protein: CASSLGQETQYF

clone size: once
V gene: TRBV29-1
D gene: -
J gene: TRBJ1-1
CDR3 DNA: TGCAGCGTTGAGACTGTGAACACTGAAGCTTTCTTT
CDR3 protein: CSVETVNTEAFF

clone size: once
V gene: TRBV10-1
D gene: -
J gene: TRBJ1-6
CDR3 DNA: TGCACTAAAGCAGACTTTTGGGCAGAGACGGGTAATTCACCCCTCCACTTT
CDR3 protein: CTKADFWAETGNSPLHF

clone size: few
V gene: TRBV6-6
D gene: -
J gene: TRBJ1-3
CDR3 DNA: TGTGCCAGCAGTCCCAGGGTTCCTGGAAACACCATATATTTT
CDR3 protein: CASSPRVPGNTIYF

clone size: -
V gene: TRBV6-6
D gene: TRBD2
J gene: TRBJ2-5
CDR3 DNA: TGTGCCAGCCGGACTAGCGGAGAGACCCAGTACTTC
CDR3 protein: CASRTSGETQYF

clone size: few
V gene: TRBV19
D gene: -
J gene: TRBJ1-6
CDR3 DNA: TGTGCCAGTAGTACCGGGACCGCTTATAATTCACCCCTCCACTTT
CDR3 protein: CASSTGTAYNSPLHF

clone size: -
V gene: TRBV29-1
D gene: -
J gene: TRBJ2-5
CDR3 DNA: TGCAGCATCCACGGCAACCGGAGGGCCCAAGAGACCCAGTACTTC
CDR3 protein: CSIHGNRRAQETQYF

clone size: few
V gene: TRBV4-1
D gene: -
J gene: TRBJ1-2
CDR3 DNA: TGCGCCAGCAGCCAAGAGACAGGTTTAAACTATGGCTACACCTTC
CDR3 protein: CASSQETGLNYGYTF

clone size: -
V gene: TRBV7-6
D gene: TRBD2
J gene: TRBJ2-3
CDR3 DNA: TGTGCCAGCAGCTTACGGCTAGCGGGTAATACAGATACGCAGTATTTT
CDR3 protein: CASSLRLAGNTDTQYF

clone size: -
V gene: TRBV5-6
D gene: TRBD1
J gene: TRBJ1-5
CDR3 DNA: TGTGCCAGCAGCTTGGGACAGGGTGGACAGCCCCAGCATTTT
CDR3 protein: CASSLGQGGQPQHF

clone size: -
V gene: TRBV5-1
D gene: -
J gene: TRBJ1-1
CDR3 DNA: TGCGCCAGCAGCTCCCTTGTGAACACTGAAGCTTTCTTT
CDR3 protein: CASSSLVNTEAFF

clone size: few
V gene: TRBV6-1
D gene: -
J gene: TRBJ1-6
CDR3 DNA: TGTGCCAGCAGTGGCAAATCAGATTCACCCCTCCACTTT
CDR3 protein: CASSGKSDSPLHF

clone size: -
V gene: TRBV7-8
D gene: TRBD1
J gene: TRBJ1-6
CDR3 DNA: TGTGCCAGCAGCCCACCAGGGGGGCCAAATTCACCCCTCCACTTT
CDR3 protein: CASSPPGGPNSPLHF

clone size: -
V gene: TRBV5-1
D gene: -
J gene: TRBJ2-1
CDR3 DNA: TGCGCCAGCAGCTTTGCGGGACAGTCCTACAATGAGCAGTTCTTC
CDR3 protein: CASSFAGQSYNEQFF

clone size: -
V gene: TRBV29-1
D gene: TRBD1
J gene: TRBJ2-7
CDR3 DNA: TGCAGCGGCCGGGACAGCTCCTACGAGCAGTACTTC
CDR3 protein: CSGRDSSYEQYF

clone size: few
V gene: TRBV7-9
D gene: -
J gene: TRBJ1-1
CDR3 DNA: TGTGCCAGCAGCTTACGGATGGGAACGAACACTGAAGCTTTCTTT
CDR3 protein: CASSLRMGTNTEAFF

clone size: -
V gene: TRBV30
D gene: TRBD1
J gene: TRBJ1-2
CDR3 DNA: TGTGCCTGGAGTGGACAGGGACTCGACTACACCTTC
CDR3 protein: CAWSGQGLDYTF

clone size: -
V gene: TRBV6-1
D gene: -
J gene: TRBJ1-2
CDR3 DNA: TGTGCCAGCAGTGAACCAGGGGCCAACTATGGCTACACCTTC
CDR3 protein: CASSEPGANYGYTF

clone size: -
V gene: TRBV6-1
D gene: TRBD1
J gene: TRBJ2-2
CDR3 DNA: TGTGCCAGCAGTGACATGACAGGGGGCGGCACCGGGGAGCTGTTTTTT
CDR3 protein: CASSDMTGGGTGELFF

clone size: -
V gene: TRBV27
D gene: TRBD2
J gene: TRBJ2-1
CDR3 DNA: TGTGCCAGCAGGTCCGGGCTAGCGGTCCTGCATGAGCAGTTCTTC
CDR3 protein: CASRSGLAVLHEQFF

clone size: -
V gene: TRBV5-1
D gene: -
J gene: TRBJ2-3
CDR3 DNA: TGCGCCAGCAGCTTGGGGGGCCCCTGGGATACGCAGTATTTT
CDR3 protein: CASSLGGPWDTQYF

clone size: -
V gene: TRBV5-4
D gene: TRBD1
J gene: TRBJ2-1
CDR3 DNA: TGTGCCAGCAGCTTGCTAGGGGGCCGGTCCTACAATGAGCAGTTCTTC
CDR3 protein: CASSLLGGRSYNEQFF

clone size: once
V gene: TRBV2
D gene: -
J gene: TRBJ2-3
CDR3 DNA: TGTGCCAGCAGTGACGACAACACGCAGTATTTT
CDR3 protein: CASSDDNTQYF

clone size: -
V gene: TRBV9
D gene: -
J gene: TRBJ1-1
CDR3 DNA: TGTGCCAGCAGTGGGAACCAGAACACTGAAGCTTTCTTT
CDR3 protein: CASSGNQNTEAFF

clone size: -
V gene: TRBV5-6
D gene: -
J gene: TRBJ2-7
CDR3 DNA: TGTGCCAGCAGGATTCTATTACAGGGACGGCGTGGCGAGCAGTACTTC
CDR3 protein: CASRILLQGRRGEQYF

clone size: few
V gene: TRBV19
D gene: TRBD1
J gene: TRBJ1-2
CDR3 DNA: TGTGCCAGTAGTTCCTCGGGACAGGCAACCATCTACACCTTC
CDR3 protein: CASSSSGQATIYTF

clone size: -
V gene: TRBV9
D gene: TRBD1
J gene: TRBJ2-5
CDR3 DNA: TGTGCCAGCAGCGTAGTAGGTACAGGGGGAGAGACCCAGTACTTC
CDR3 protein: CASSVVGTGGETQYF

clone size: -
V gene: TRBV5-5
D gene: -
J gene: TRBJ1-6
CDR3 DNA: TGTGCCAGCAGCCTAGACAGGTTCAGTTCACCCCTCCACTTT
CDR3 protein: CASSLDRFSSPLHF